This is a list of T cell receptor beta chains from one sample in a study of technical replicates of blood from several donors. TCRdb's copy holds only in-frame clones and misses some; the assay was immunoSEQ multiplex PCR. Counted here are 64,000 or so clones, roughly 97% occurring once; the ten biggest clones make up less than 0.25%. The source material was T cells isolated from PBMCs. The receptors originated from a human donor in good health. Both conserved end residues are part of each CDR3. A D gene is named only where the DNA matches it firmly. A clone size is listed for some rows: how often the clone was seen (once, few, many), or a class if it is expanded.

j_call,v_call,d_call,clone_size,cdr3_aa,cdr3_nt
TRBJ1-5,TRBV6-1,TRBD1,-,CASSGPQGTGGHQPQHF,TGTGCCAGCAGTGGTCCCCAGGGGACAGGGGGCCATCAGCCCCAGCATTTT
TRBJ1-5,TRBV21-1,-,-,CASSKEEGGQPQHF,TGTGCCAGCAGCAAAGAGGAGGGCGGTCAGCCCCAGCATTTT
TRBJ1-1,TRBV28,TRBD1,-,CASRHKTGVAEAFF,TGTGCCAGCAGGCATAAGACAGGGGTCGCTGAAGCTTTCTTT
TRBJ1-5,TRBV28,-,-,CASSLKKTGAGNQPQHF,TGTGCCAGCAGTTTAAAAAAGACAGGAGCTGGCAATCAGCCCCAGCATTTT
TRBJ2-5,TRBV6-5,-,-,CASSLARGKETQYF,TGTGCCAGCAGCCTCGCCCGGGGGAAAGAGACCCAGTACTTC
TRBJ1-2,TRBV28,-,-,CASSLDPGGNYGYTF,TGTGCCAGCAGTTTAGACCCAGGAGGTAACTATGGCTACACCTTC
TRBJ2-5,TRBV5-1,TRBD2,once,CASTLAGGLETQYF,TGCGCCAGCACCTTAGCGGGAGGGCTGGAGACCCAGTACTTC
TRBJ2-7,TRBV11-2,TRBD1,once,CASSPLEVRDRGNEQYF,TGTGCCAGCAGCCCCCTTGAGGTCCGGGACAGGGGAAACGAGCAGTACTTC
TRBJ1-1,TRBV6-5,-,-,CASSYSVRGEAFF,TGTGCCAGCAGTTACTCAGTTCGCGGTGAAGCTTTCTTT
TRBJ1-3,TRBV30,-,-,CASPRSSGNTIYF,TGTGCCTCCCCCCGCAGCTCTGGAAACACCATATATTTT
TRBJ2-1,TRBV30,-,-,CAYRSGSYNEQFF,TGTGCCTACCGGTCCGGCTCCTACAATGAGCAGTTCTTC
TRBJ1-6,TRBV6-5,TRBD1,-,CASSYSAGGHSPLHF,TGTGCCAGCAGTTACTCGGCAGGGGGCCATTCACCCCTCCACTTT
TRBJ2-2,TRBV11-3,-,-,CASSPVGVTGELFF,TGTGCCAGCAGCCCGGTCGGGGTTACCGGGGAGCTGTTTTTT
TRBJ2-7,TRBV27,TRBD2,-,CASSPPGLAGPYEQYF,TGTGCCAGCAGCCCTCCGGGACTAGCGGGGCCTTACGAGCAGTACTTC
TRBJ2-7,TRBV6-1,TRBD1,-,CATGQDTPADEQYF,TGTGCCACCGGACAGGACACGCCCGCGGACGAGCAGTACTTC
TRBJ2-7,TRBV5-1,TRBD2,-,CASSPPQRGPTYEQYF,TGCGCCAGCAGCCCCCCTCAGCGGGGGCCTACCTACGAGCAGTACTTC
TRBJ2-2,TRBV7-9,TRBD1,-,CASSLGQGWTGELFF,TGTGCCAGCAGCCTTGGACAGGGTTGGACCGGGGAGCTGTTTTTT
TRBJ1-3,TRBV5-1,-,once,CASSLEGGTSGNTIYF,TGCGCCAGCAGCTTGGAGGGCGGGACCTCTGGAAACACCATATATTTT
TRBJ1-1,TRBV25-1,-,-,CASSESGGRGTEAFF,TGTGCCAGCAGTGAATCGGGGGGGAGAGGCACTGAAGCTTTCTTT
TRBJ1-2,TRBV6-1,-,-,CASTPGHLNYGYTF,TGTGCCAGCACCCCCGGACATCTGAACTATGGCTACACCTTC
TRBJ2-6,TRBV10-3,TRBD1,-,CAITGTASSGANVLTF,TGTGCCATCACCGGGACAGCTAGCTCTGGGGCCAACGTCCTGACTTTC
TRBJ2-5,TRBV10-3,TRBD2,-,CAIRGEGETQYF,TGTGCCATCAGAGGGGAGGGGGAGACCCAGTACTTC